This passage covers 18 T cell receptor beta chains from one sample sequenced in a study of CD8 T cells in ankylosing spondylitis (dated 2017 in TCRdb). What the authors observed across the whole study: A TCR beta motif made up of several highly homologous amino acid variants appeared to be characteristic of blood from ankylosing spondylitis patients.

Libraries were constructed by 5' RACE. The instrument given in TCRdb is Illumina HiSeq 2500. Clones were called with MiXCR by TCRdb after fastp trimmed the public reads at Q25, and only in-frame beta chains were retained. Under each unique CDR3 protein, matching rows form one entry showing the most common genes and DNA. The sample table shows hundreds of thousands of distinct CDR3 sequences, and 12% are seen once. Jointly, the top ten make up less than 0.65% of the sample. Their cognate antigens are unknown. Sequencing was performed on blood, either unsorted or a sorted T cell fraction (not recorded which). The origin of the receptors is a male donor with ankylosing spondylitis.

The chain couples TRBV11-1 to TRBJ2-2; the match to TRBD2 covers 9 bases. CDR1 is SGHAT and CDR2 is FQDESV in the germline V gene (reference sequence). The CDR3 has 17 residues. Trimming took 2 bases from V and 3 from J; bases not matched to a gene: 7. The CDR3 coding sequence is TGTGCCAGCAGCTTAACGGGGACTAGCATCTACACCGGGGAGCTGTTTTTT. This translates into CASSLTGTSIYTGELFF.

This clonotype was counted between two and nine times. This sequence joins TRBV7-2 and TRBJ1-5; D remains unclear. CDR3 length: 12 residues. Germline CDR1 and CDR2: SGHTA and FQGNSA. V lost 2 bases and J lost 6, with 5 bases in between. The CDR3 nucleotides read TGTGCCAGCAGCTTATATAGTCAGCCCCAGCATTTT. It codes for CASSLYSQPQHF. Looking up the rest from reference TRBV7-2 and TRBJ1-5 gives the full variable domain: GAGVSQSPSNKVTEKGKDVELRCDPISGHTALYWYRQSLGQGLEFLIYFQGNSAPDKSGLPSDRFSAERTGGSVSTLTIQRTQQEDSAVYLCASSLYSQPQHFGDGTRLSIL.

Only a few counts were recorded for this clonotype. The CDR3 is CSAGQEALEQYF. The CDR3 region has the DNA TGCAGCGCGGGACAGGAAGCCCTGGAGCAGTACTTC. The gene calls are TRBV29-1 and TRBJ2-7; 8 bases map to TRBD1. The CDR3 runs 12 residues. The trim removed 7 bases at V and 7 bases at J, leaving 9 bases unmatched. The germline V gene encodes CDR1 SQVTM and CDR2 ANQGSEA.

V is TRBV18 and J is TRBJ1-2; no clear D gene. Trimming stripped 4 bases from V and 10 bases from J, with 13 bases between. The CDR3 length is 12 residues. Germline V gives CDR1 KGHSH, CDR2 LQKENI. CDR3 coding DNA: TGTGCCAGCTCACGCCCCTCCGGGCTCTACACCTTC. Amino acids: CASSRPSGLYTF.

The rearrangement uses TRBV20-1 and TRBJ2-3; 7 bases are a match to TRBD2. CDR3 size: 14 residues. Germline V lookup: CDR1 DFQATT, CDR2 SNEGSKA (reference sequence). Trimming cost V 5 bases and J 0 bases; bases outside gene matches: 5. The CDR3 DNA is TGCAGTGCTGGGGGGGGATACAGCACAGATACGCAGTATTTT. Protein: CSAGGGYSTDTQYF.

In its sample, this clonotype was seen a few times. The chain carries TRBV5-1 and TRBJ2-6, with D unresolved. The germline V gene has CDR1 SGHRS and CDR2 YFSETQ. The CDR3 runs to 15 residues. V was pared by 0 bases and J by 2 bases, with 6 bases between. CDR3 nucleotide sequence: TGCGCCAGCAGCTTGGGGGCAACTGGGGCCAACGTCCTGACTTTC. Residues: CASSLGATGANVLTF.

The table lists this clonotype with a few counts. The V call is TRBV20-1, the J call TRBJ1-2, with 9 positions matching TRBD1. Trimming removed 8 bases from V and 0 bases from J; junction bases left unmatched: 4. This CDR3 has 13 residues. Germline-derived CDR1 and CDR2 are DFQATT and SNEGSKA (reference sequence). The CDR3 nucleotides read TGCAGTACCGGACAGGGGTCTAACTATGGCTACACCTTC. As protein: CSTGQGSNYGYTF.

This chain uses TRBV5-1 with TRBJ1-1; 8 bases line up with TRBD1. This CDR3 is 14 amino acids long. With 6 bases clipped from V and 1 base from J, the junction kept 5 bases outside the gene matches. Germline V CDR1 and CDR2: SGHRS, YFSETQ. This CDR3 reads CASNQGAQNTEAFF. DNA of the CDR3: TGCGCCAGCAACCAGGGGGCCCAGAACACTGAAGCTTTCTTT. The complete variable domain, with remaining parts taken from reference TRBV5-1 and TRBJ1-1, reads KAGVTQTPRYLIKTRGQQVTLSCSPISGHRSVSWYQQTPGQGLQFLFEYFSETQRNKGNFPGRFSGRQFSNSRSEMNVSTLELGDSALYLCASNQGAQNTEAFFGQGTRLTVV.

This clonotype turned up a few times. The chain links TRBV7-2 to TRBJ2-5; a weak D match, TRBD2 (6 bases). Trimming stripped 2 bases from V and 5 bases from J, with 12 bases between. CDR1 and CDR2 from the germline V gene are SGHTA and FQGNSA. The CDR3 has 14 amino acids. In nucleotides, the CDR3 is TGTGCCAGCAGCTTAAGGAGGGGTGTGGAGACCCAGTACTTC. Amino acid sequence: CASSLRRGVETQYF.

In its sample, this clonotype was seen a few times. The chain has TRBV6-5 and TRBJ1-1; D ambiguous. V gave up 2 bases and J gave up 8 bases, with 9 bases separating them. This CDR3 has 12 amino acids. Per germline, CDR1 MNHEY and CDR2 SVGAGI. CDR3 loop: CASSYPGREAFF. CDR3 sequence (DNA): TGTGCCAGCAGTTACCCTGGCAGGGAAGCTTTCTTT.

This sequence joins TRBV4-2 and TRBJ2-5; D is ambiguous. CDR1 is LGHNA and CDR2 is YNFKEQ in the germline V gene. Trimming left V 2 bases short and J 5 bases short, with 6 bases between. The CDR3 runs to 12 residues. The CDR3 is CASSQNLETQYF. Here the CDR3 DNA reads TGTGCCAGCAGCCAAAACCTGGAGACCCAGTACTTC.

This clonotype was found a few times. The V call is TRBV6-1, the J call TRBJ1-1; 11 bases are a match to TRBD1. Trimming cost V 6 bases and J 3 bases; bases outside gene matches: 6. CDR1 and CDR2 from the germline V gene are MNHNS and SASEGT. The CDR3 has 15 amino acids. In DNA, the CDR3 is TGTGCCAGCAGGTGGACAGGGGGCAAGGACACTGAAGCTTTCTTT. Its translation: CASRWTGGKDTEAFF.

This clonotype was seen only a few times. The chain has TRBV24-1 and TRBJ2-3, with TRBD1 matching over 11 bases. The CDR3 spans 15 residues. Germline CDR1 reads KGHDR; CDR2 reads SFDVKD. V was pared by 5 bases and J by 3 bases, with 3 bases of the junction left unmatched. CDR3 loop: CATSARDRGTDTQYF. The CDR3 coding sequence is TGTGCCACCAGTGCCAGGGACAGGGGGACAGATACGCAGTATTTT.

The chain combines TRBV12-3 or TRBV12-4 with TRBJ2-7; D could derive from TRBD1 or TRBD2 (5 bases each). The germline V and J ends were trimmed by 5 bases and 9 bases, with 17 bases remaining between them. The length of the CDR3 is 13 residues. Here the CDR3 DNA reads TGTGCCAGCAGTAAGGGACGCGCGTCCGTGCAGTACTTC. Its translation: CASSKGRASVQYF.

This clonotype has at least ten counts. The V gene is TRBV28, the J gene TRBJ2-1; D is possibly TRBD1 (6 bases). Germline CDR1 reads MDHEN; CDR2 reads SYDVKM. The CDR3 extends over 12 amino acids. V lost 5 bases and J lost 5, with 7 bases in between. CDR3 DNA: TGTGCCAGCAGTCCAGGGGACAATGAGCAGTTCTTC. Amino acid sequence: CASSPGDNEQFF.

This clonotype was counted between two and nine times. This chain joins TRBV7-9 and TRBJ1-1, with D maybe TRBD1 (6 bases). Trimming removed 8 bases at V and 1 base at J, with 14 bases between. The CDR3 consists of 14 residues. Per germline, CDR1 SEHNR and CDR2 FQNEAQ (reference sequence). The CDR3 DNA reads TGTGCCAGCGCTGACAGGACTTCGAACACTGAAGCTTTCTTT. Protein product: CASADRTSNTEAFF.

This clonotype was detected a few times. This rearrangement joins TRBV5-1 to TRBJ1-2; 9 bases agree with TRBD1. Trimming cost V 4 bases and J 4 bases; bases outside gene matches: 5. The CDR3 runs to 14 residues. CDR1 is SGHRS and CDR2 is YFSETQ in the germline V gene. For the CDR3, the DNA is TGCGCCAGCAGCCCGGACAGGGGCGCCTATGGCTACACCTTC. Residues: CASSPDRGAYGYTF.

This chain uses TRBV15 with TRBJ2-7; D remains ambiguous. Trimming left V 5 bases short and J 0 bases short, with 14 bases between. This CDR3 region has 15 residues. Germline lookup yields CDR1 LNHNV and CDR2 YYDKDF (reference sequence). CDR3 DNA: TGTGCCACCAGCCAGTTCGGCGAGAGCTCCTACGAGCAGTACTTC. It codes for CATSQFGESSYEQYF.